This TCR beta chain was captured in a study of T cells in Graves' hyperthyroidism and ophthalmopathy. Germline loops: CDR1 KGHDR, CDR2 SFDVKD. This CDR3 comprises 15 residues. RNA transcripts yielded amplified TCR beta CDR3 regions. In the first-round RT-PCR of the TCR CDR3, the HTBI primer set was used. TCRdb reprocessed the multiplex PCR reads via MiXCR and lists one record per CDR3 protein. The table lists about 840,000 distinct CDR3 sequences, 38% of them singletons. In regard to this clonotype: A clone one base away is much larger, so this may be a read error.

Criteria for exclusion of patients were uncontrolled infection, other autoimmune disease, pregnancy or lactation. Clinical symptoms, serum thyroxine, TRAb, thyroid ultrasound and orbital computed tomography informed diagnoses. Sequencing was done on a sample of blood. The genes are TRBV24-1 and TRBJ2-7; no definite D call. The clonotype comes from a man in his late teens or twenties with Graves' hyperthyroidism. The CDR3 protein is CATSDPARSSYDQYF. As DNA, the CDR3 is TGTGCCACCAGTGATCCCGCGAGGAGCTCCTACGATCAGTACTTC.